The 13 T cell receptor beta chains reported below all come from one sample, sequenced in a study of T-cell memory formation after mild COVID-19. In TCRdb, the 5' RACE reads were re-called with MiXCR into one record per CDR3 protein. The sample has 300,000 to 350,000 distinct CDR3 sequences, roughly 13% seen once. The specimen sequenced was PBMCs or a T cell subset sorted from them (not recorded which). The receptors here all came from a man younger than 35 who had mild COVID-19 (a few samples of this study predate the infection). Cell type and time point are not known.

The chain links TRBV7-2 to TRBJ2-2, with TRBD2 matching 7 bases. Germline V gives CDR1 SGHTA, CDR2 FQGNSA. The CDR3 has 16 residues. Trimming took 5 bases from V and 3 from J; bases not matched to a gene: 9. CDR3 coding DNA: TGTGCCAGCAGCCCGACCCGACTAGCATACACCGGGGAGCTGTTTTTT. This gives the protein CASSPTRLAYTGELFF.

CDR3 sequence: CASSPRTLGGTEAFF. CDR3 coding DNA: TGTGCCAGCAGCCCCCGGACTCTCGGGGGCACTGAAGCTTTCTTT. J is TRBJ1-1 and V is TRBV14; maybe TRBD1 (5 bases). The length of the CDR3 is 15 residues. V was pared by 4 bases and J by 4 bases, with 16 bases between. The V gene's germline CDR1 is SGHDN and CDR2 FVKESK.

The rearrangement joins TRBV6-2 or TRBV6-3 to TRBJ2-3; unclear D gene. The CDR3 loop spans 8 amino acids. Per germline, CDR1 MNHEY and CDR2 SVGEGT. V was clipped by 11 bases and J by 6 bases, with 3 bases between them. CDR3 in DNA: TGTGCCGGGGATACGCAGTATTTT. It specifies CAGDTQYF.

This clonotype was seen a handful of times. The rearrangement joins TRBV10-3 to TRBJ1-3; D unresolved. V lost 4 bases to trimming and J lost 2 bases, with 9 bases between them. CDR1 and CDR2 from the germline V gene are ENHRY and SYGVKD. The CDR3 consists of 14 residues. DNA for the CDR3: TGTGCCATCAGTGCCAGTCTACCTGGAAACACCATATATTTT. Residues: CAISASLPGNTIYF.

The sample holds a few counts of this clonotype. V usage is TRBV7-2 and J usage is TRBJ1-2, with D unresolved. CDR1 SGHTA and CDR2 FQGNSA come from the germline V gene. The CDR3 extends over 12 amino acids. V dropped 3 bases and J dropped 5 bases, with 7 bases sitting between them. As DNA, the CDR3 is TGTGCCAGCAGCTTTATGATTTATGGCTACACCTTC. Amino acid sequence: CASSFMIYGYTF.

There are many counts of this clonotype. The chain joins TRBV5-1 to TRBJ1-5; possibly TRBD1 for D (6 bases). The V end lost 4 bases, the J end lost 7 bases, and 18 bases lay between the germline ends. The CDR3 spans 15 residues. Germline V lookup: CDR1 SGHRS, CDR2 YFSETQ. CDR3 DNA sequence: TGCGCCAGCAGCGTCGGAACAGGGTATGGACAGCCCCAGCATTTT. Encoded protein: CASSVGTGYGQPQHF.

This chain joins TRBV6-2 or TRBV6-3 and TRBJ2-1; the D is unclear. Trimming shortened V by 5 bases and J by 7 bases, and 15 bases separated the two germline ends. This CDR3 region has 14 residues. Looked up from germline, CDR1 is MNHEY and CDR2 is SVGEGT. The chain's CDR3 is CASSRTSSVNEQFF. The CDR3 DNA reads TGTGCCAGCAGTAGAACTTCCTCCGTGAATGAGCAGTTCTTC.

V gene TRBV29-1 combines with J gene TRBJ2-6; D might be TRBD2 (5 bases). CDR3 size: 17 residues. Trimming pared 1 base from V and 2 bases from J, leaving 15 bases between. Germline loops: CDR1 SQVTM, CDR2 ANQGSEA. CDR3: CSVEGASRTPGANVLTF. The DNA of the CDR3 is TGCAGCGTTGAAGGGGCCTCTCGGACTCCTGGGGCCAACGTCCTGACTTTC.

This clonotype was found a few times. The chain links TRBV10-3 to TRBJ2-7, with 10 bases that match TRBD1. This CDR3 contains 16 residues. CDR1 and CDR2 (germline): ENHRY, SYGVKD. Losses at the gene ends were 2 bases for V and 5 bases for J; bases not matched to a gene: 9. CDR3 sequence: CAISEGDRGRGHEQYV. The CDR3 nucleotides read TGTGCCATCAGTGAGGGGGACAGGGGCAGGGGCCACGAGCAGTACGTC.

The V gene is TRBV7-2, the J gene TRBJ1-2; D might be TRBD1 (5 bases). The CDR3 covers 17 residues. Trimming pared 7 bases from V and 4 bases from J, leaving 25 bases between. The V gene's germline CDR1 is SGHTA and CDR2 FQGNSA. Written as DNA, the CDR3 is TGTGCCAGCAACCCTGGGGCAGCAGAAGGGAGGGCCTATGGCTACACCTTC. Translating it yields CASNPGAAEGRAYGYTF.

The rearrangement uses TRBV11-2 and TRBJ1-3, with D hard to call. The ends were cut back, 3 bases at V and 0 bases at J, with 6 bases in the middle. CDR1 is SGHAT, CDR2 FQNNGV, per germline. The CDR3 runs to 14 residues. CDR3 residues: CASSFLRSGNTIYF. The CDR3 coding sequence is TGTGCCAGCAGCTTCCTACGCTCTGGAAACACCATATATTTT.

The chain links TRBV29-1 to TRBJ1-5; a weak D match, TRBD1 (5 bases). The length of the CDR3 is 13 residues. The germline V and J ends were trimmed by 6 bases and 3 bases, with 12 bases remaining between them. Germline V gives CDR1 SQVTM, CDR2 ANQGSEA. CDR3 sequence (DNA): TGCAGCGTGGGGGACGGAATCAATCAGCCCCAGCATTTT. It encodes CSVGDGINQPQHF. Full variable domain (remainder filled in from reference TRBV29-1 and TRBJ1-5): SAVISQKPSRDICQRGTSLTIQCQVDSQVTMMFWYRQQPGQSLTLIATANQGSEATYESGFVIDKFPISRPNLTFSTLTVSNMSPEDSSIYLCSVGDGINQPQHFGDGTRLSIL.

J is TRBJ2-1 and V is TRBV6-1, with D perhaps assigned TRBD1 or TRBD2 (5 bases each). The CDR3 contains 14 residues. Trimming removed 6 bases at V and 4 bases at J, with 13 bases between. CDR1 and CDR2 from the germline V gene are MNHNS and SASEGT. For the CDR3, the DNA is TGTGCCAGCAGCTTGAATGGGGGTTACAATGAGCAGTTCTTC. Translating it yields CASSLNGGYNEQFF.